Described below is a single TCR beta chain sequence and its context. Antigen specificity is unknown. Method: immunoSEQ multiplex PCR; TCRdb's copy keeps in-frame clones and lacks some. Among fewer than 55,000 clones listed, 85% to 95% were seen once. The sample comes from a study of cytomegalovirus exposure and HLA in healthy donors. General study points: Most TCR sequences were seen very rarely across donors, but some public TCRs occurred in many.

The sequencing input was PBMCs. This TCR derives from a man aged 18 to 30 in good health and CMV-seronegative.

The CDR3 coding sequence is TGTGCCAGCAGCTTAAGTATCCGGTGGCCCACGGGGAGGGACACTGAAGCTTTCTTT. Translating gives CASSLSIRWPTGRDTEAFF. The V gene is TRBV11-2, the J gene TRBJ1-1; D is unresolved. The V and J ends lost 2 bases and 3 bases respectively, with 25 bases between them. From germline, CDR1 is SGHAT and CDR2 FQNNGV. CDR3 length: 19 residues.